A selection of T cell receptor beta chains follows, all from one sample in a study of memory B cells and T cells in multiple sclerosis. The protocol was immunoSEQ multiplex PCR, while the TCRdb copy is restricted to in-frame clones and leaves out a portion. Of 25,000 to 35,000 clones in the sample, roughly 83% were seen once. The antigens for these receptors are not known. The sequenced sample was PBMCs from blood kept in culture. Source of these receptors: a human donor with multiple sclerosis. Both conserved end residues are part of each CDR3. The order of the fields is J gene, CDR3 length, clone size, D gene, V gene, CDR3 DNA, CDR3 protein. D genes are given only for firm matches. The size field is filled for only some rows; it gives once, few, many or a size class.

TRBJ2-1,16,NA,NA,TRBV2,TGTGCCAGCATAAAAGGGGGCACGGGGAGGTACAATGAGCAGTTCTTC,CASIKGGTGRYNEQFF
TRBJ1-5,16,NA,NA,TRBV15,TGTGCCACCAGCAGGGGCGGCCGGGGCGACGACCAGCCCCAGCATTTT,CATSRGGRGDDQPQHF
TRBJ2-1,15,NA,NA,TRBV2,TGTGCCAGCAGTGAAGCCGGGACCCGGTACAATGAGCAGTTCTTC,CASSEAGTRYNEQFF
TRBJ1-1,18,NA,NA,TRBV5-1,TGCGCCAGCAGCCTCGGGACCCGAGCCGTTATCGTCAGCACTGAAGCTTTCTTT,CASSLGTRAVIVSTEAFF
TRBJ2-6,13,NA,NA,TRBV7-9,TGTGCCAGCAGTTCCTCTGGGGCCAACGTCCTGACTTTC,CASSSSGANVLTF
TRBJ2-1,16,NA,TRBD2,TRBV9,TGTGCCAGCAGCGTATCTATGCGGGGGACCTACAATGAGCAGTTCTTC,CASSVSMRGTYNEQFF
TRBJ2-2,16,NA,TRBD1,TRBV2,TGTGCCAGCAGTCCTACCGGGACAGCGGTTGCCGGGGAGCTGTTTTTT,CASSPTGTAVAGELFF
TRBJ2-3,15,once,TRBD2,TRBV6-1,TGTGCCAGCAGTGCGACTAGCGGGAAAACAGATACGCAGTATTTT,CASSATSGKTDTQYF
TRBJ2-2,14,NA,NA,TRBV18,TGTGCCAGCTCACCTGACAGGTTCTTCGGGGAGCTGTTTTTT,CASSPDRFFGELFF
TRBJ2-2,16,NA,NA,TRBV19,TGTGCCTCATTACTGGCGGGACCCTCGGGGGCCGGGGAGCTGTTTTTT,CASLLAGPSGAGELFF
TRBJ1-1,17,NA,NA,TRBV19,TGTGCCAGTAGTATAACCCAGGGCAGGGTCATGAACACTGAAGCTTTCTTT,CASSITQGRVMNTEAFF
TRBJ1-1,13,NA,TRBD1,TRBV10-3,TGTGCCATCAGGGGACAGGGGAACGCTGAAGCTTTCTTT,CAIRGQGNAEAFF
TRBJ2-7,16,NA,TRBD1,TRBV5-6,TGTGCCAGCAGCTCAGGGACAGCCACCCCTTTATATGGGCAGTACTTC,CASSSGTATPLYGQYF
TRBJ1-2,13,NA,NA,TRBV2,TGTGCCAGCAGTGAAGCTTTGCCGTATGGCTACACCTTC,CASSEALPYGYTF
TRBJ1-3,15,NA,NA,TRBV18,TGTGCCAGCTCACCACCGGGGAGCTCTGGAAACACCATATATTTT,CASSPPGSSGNTIYF
TRBJ2-3,15,NA,TRBD2,TRBV5-1,TGCGCCAGCAGCTCGTCTAGCGGGGGCACAGATACGCAGTATTTT,CASSSSSGGTDTQYF
TRBJ2-3,16,NA,TRBD2,TRBV27,TGTGCCAGCAGTCTAGACCGACTAGCCGGCACAGATACGCAGTATTTT,CASSLDRLAGTDTQYF
TRBJ1-2,14,NA,NA,TRBV9,TGTGCCAGCAGCGTAGGAGGCGGTTCCTATGGCTACACCTTC,CASSVGGGSYGYTF
TRBJ1-5,15,NA,TRBD1,TRBV6-1,TGTGCCAGCAGTGGGGGACAGGGTAACTTACAGCCCCAGCATTTT,CASSGGQGNLQPQHF
TRBJ1-6,13,few,TRBD1,TRBV7-8,TGTGCCAGCAGTTCTACAGGGGATTCACCCCTCCACTTT,CASSSTGDSPLHF
TRBJ2-7,11,NA,NA,TRBV6-5,TGTGCCAGCAGTTACGGCGGGGAGCAGTACTTC,CASSYGGEQYF
TRBJ1-4,17,few,TRBD1,TRBV19,TGTGCCAGTAGTCCCGGGACAGGGGCTGCAACTAATGAAAAACTGTTTTTT,CASSPGTGAATNEKLFF
TRBJ2-7,16,NA,TRBD2,TRBV7-8,TGTGCCAGCAGTCTACTGGGACTAGCGGGGGGCTACGAGCAGTACTTC,CASSLLGLAGGYEQYF
TRBJ2-7,14,NA,NA,TRBV28,TGTGCCAGCAGTCACGGGACGGGCCCCTACGAGCAGTACTTC,CASSHGTGPYEQYF
TRBJ2-2,18,NA,TRBD2,TRBV7-7,TGTGCCAGCAGCTTAGTTCTAGCGGGGGGCGCGAACACCGGGGAGCTGTTTTTT,CASSLVLAGGANTGELFF
TRBJ2-5,14,NA,NA,TRBV23-1,TGCGCCAGCGAACCAACTGAGTACCAAGAGACCCAGTACTTC,CASEPTEYQETQYF
TRBJ1-4,16,NA,TRBD1,TRBV9,TGTGCCAGCAGCGTAGCTCCCACAGGGGTTAATGAAAAACTGTTTTTT,CASSVAPTGVNEKLFF
TRBJ1-6,15,NA,NA,TRBV11-2,TGTGCCAGCAGCTCCGGGACACACAATAGTTCACCCCTCCACTTT,CASSSGTHNSSPLHF
TRBJ1-5,18,NA,TRBD1,TRBV19,TGTGCCAGTAGCCCTAAAAGTCAGGGGGTCCCCCTCAATCAGCCCCAGCATTTT,CASSPKSQGVPLNQPQHF
TRBJ2-5,17,NA,NA,TRBV7-6,TGTGCCAGCAGCTTAATCCCCCCGATGGGGACCCAAGAGACCCAGTACTTC,CASSLIPPMGTQETQYF
TRBJ2-2,15,NA,TRBD1,TRBV9,TGTGCCAGCAGCGTAGGTACAGGGGGCGTCGGGGAGCTGTTTTTT,CASSVGTGGVGELFF
TRBJ2-3,15,NA,TRBD2,TRBV5-1,TGCGCCAGCAGCTTAACTAGCGGGGTATCAGATACGCAGTATTTT,CASSLTSGVSDTQYF
TRBJ2-5,16,NA,TRBD2,TRBV6-1,TGTGCCAGCAGTGGTCTAGCGGGGGGATACCAAGAGACCCAGTACTTC,CASSGLAGGYQETQYF
TRBJ2-1,14,NA,TRBD2,TRBV29-1,TGCAGCGTTGAAGGGGCTAGCGGGGCCGATGAGCAGTTCTTC,CSVEGASGADEQFF
TRBJ2-1,11,NA,NA,TRBV20-1,TGCAGTGCGGCCTCCTACAATGAGCAGTTCTTC,CSAASYNEQFF
TRBJ2-2,15,once,TRBD1,TRBV29-1,TGCAGCGTCCGGGACAGGGGCGTAAACACCGGGGAGCTGTTTTTT,CSVRDRGVNTGELFF
TRBJ2-7,15,NA,NA,TRBV2,TGTGCCAGCAGTGGGGGTTGGGAGGGACAACACGAGCAGTACTTC,CASSGGWEGQHEQYF
TRBJ2-7,13,NA,NA,TRBV18,TGTGCCAGCTCCGGGGCAGACTCCTACGAGCAGTACTTC,CASSGADSYEQYF
TRBJ2-1,13,NA,NA,TRBV5-4,TGTGCCAGCAGCTTGGACAGCTACAATGAGCAGTTCTTC,CASSLDSYNEQFF
TRBJ2-5,13,NA,TRBD1,TRBV29-1,TGCAGCGTAAGGACAGGGGGGATAGAGACCCAGTACTTC,CSVRTGGIETQYF
TRBJ1-4,15,NA,NA,TRBV10-3,TGTGCCATCAGCCAAAGCGAGGGGGTAGGTGAAAAACTGTTTTTT,CAISQSEGVGEKLFF
TRBJ2-2,12,NA,NA,TRBV5-1,TGCGCCATCGCCGGGGTTACCGGGGAGCTGTTTTTT,CAIAGVTGELFF
TRBJ2-1,14,NA,TRBD1,TRBV5-4,TGTGCCAGCAGCGCCCGGACAGGTCCAAATGAGCAGTTCTTC,CASSARTGPNEQFF
TRBJ2-1,18,NA,NA,TRBV4-2,TGTGCCAGCAGCCAAGACTCTCTAGTGGGGAGCCCCAACAATGAGCAGTTCTTC,CASSQDSLVGSPNNEQFF
TRBJ1-4,15,NA,NA,TRBV18,TGTGCCAGCTCACCTACACAGGGAGTACAGGAAAAACTGTTTTTT,CASSPTQGVQEKLFF
TRBJ2-7,14,NA,TRBD1,TRBV5-1,TGCGCCAGCAGCAAGGGACAGGGAAAGTACGAGCAGTACTTC,CASSKGQGKYEQYF
TRBJ2-1,17,NA,NA,TRBV28,TGTGCCACCTCTGGGCTTGGAGCAGGACACTCCTACAATGAGCAGTTCTTC,CATSGLGAGHSYNEQFF
TRBJ2-1,15,NA,NA,TRBV4-1,TGTGCCAGCAGCCAAGCACAGGGATCGCACAATGAGCAGTTCTTC,CASSQAQGSHNEQFF
TRBJ2-3,19,NA,TRBD2,TRBV7-9,TGTGCCAGCAGCTCCCGGACTAGCGGGAGGGCCAAGGGCACAGATACGCAGTATTTT,CASSSRTSGRAKGTDTQYF
TRBJ1-3,13,NA,NA,TRBV7-8,TGTGCCAGCAGCTTACGCAGCGGAAACACCATATATTTT,CASSLRSGNTIYF
TRBJ1-1,11,NA,NA,TRBV30,TGTGCCTGGGCTCTACCCGACTCCGCTTTCTTT,CAWALPDSAFF